A single sample is the source of the 20 T cell receptor beta chains below, sequenced in a study of blood T cell repertoires in COVID-19. Repertoires were generated with immunoSEQ multiplex PCR, while TCRdb's copy carries only in-frame clones and drops some. The table shows just over 300,000 clones, with 85% to 90% occurring only once. Sequences were obtained from peripheral blood. The receptor set was obtained from a woman in her twenties or thirties with COVID-19, enrolled during active disease.

V is TRBV7-6 and J is TRBJ2-5; 8 bases agree with TRBD2. CDR1 and CDR2 (germline): SGHVS, FNYEAQ. V lost 4 bases to trimming and J lost 9 bases; unmatched junction nucleotides: 16. The CDR3 loop spans 16 amino acids. The CDR3 spells CASSSAASGSSLAQYF. CDR3 DNA: TGTGCCAGCAGCTCAGCGGCTAGCGGGTCCTCATTGGCCCAGTACTTC.

The chain links TRBV29-1 to TRBJ2-5; D remains unclear. There are 14 residues in the CDR3. The germline V gene has CDR1 SQVTM and CDR2 ANQGSEA. Trimming cost V 5 bases and J 4 bases, with 17 bases left between them. The CDR3 reads CSVRAVDSLETQYF. CDR3 DNA: TGCAGCGTTCGTGCCGTAGACTCATTAGAGACCCAGTACTTC.

This clone was detected once. V and J are TRBV20-1 and TRBJ1-6; TRBD1 is a possible D gene (5 bases). Trimming pared 3 bases from V and 0 bases from J, leaving 12 bases between. The CDR3 runs to 16 residues. Germline-derived CDR1 and CDR2 are DFQATT and SNEGSKA (reference sequence). The CDR3 coding sequence is TGCAGTGCTAGTCCGACAGTGAGCTCCTATAATTCACCCCTCCACTTT. Amino acids: CSASPTVSSYNSPLHF.

The chain combines TRBV4-1 with TRBJ1-2, with a tentative D call TRBD1 (6 bases). The CDR3 extends over 18 amino acids. Between the trimmed V and J ends, which lost 4 bases and 5 bases, there was a span of 26 bases. Germline V gene sequence: CDR1 MGHRA, CDR2 YSYEKL. CDR3 loop: CASSLTDRLHDQVYGYTF. DNA for the CDR3: TGCGCCAGCAGCCTCACAGACAGGCTCCACGATCAAGTTTATGGCTACACCTTC.

The chain carries TRBV3-1 (or the pseudogene TRBV3-2) and TRBJ2-3; D remains unclear. V dropped 4 bases and J dropped 4 bases, with 9 bases sitting between them. Germline CDR1 is LGHDT and CDR2 is YNNKEL (reference sequence). CDR3 size: 13 residues. In nucleotides, the CDR3 is TGTGCCAGCAGCCCCGGTACCCCAGATACGCAGTATTTT. It yields the protein CASSPGTPDTQYF.

The J gene is TRBJ1-3, the V gene TRBV4-1; TRBD1 matches at 7 bases. Germline assignment: CDR1 MGHRA and CDR2 YSYEKL. V lost 1 base to trimming and J lost 2 bases; unmatched junction nucleotides: 2. This CDR3 contains 15 residues. CDR3 residues: CASSQAGQAGNTIYF. The CDR3 coding sequence is TGCGCCAGCAGCCAAGCCGGACAGGCTGGAAACACCATATATTTT.

This sequence joins TRBV2 and TRBJ2-5; 9 bases are shared with TRBD2. The CDR3 consists of 15 residues. Germline loops: CDR1 SNHLY, CDR2 FYNNEI. V shed 5 bases, J shed 2 bases, and the junction held 6 bases outside the gene matches. In DNA, the CDR3 is TGTGCCAGCAGTCCTCCGGGACTAGCTCAAGAGACCCAGTACTTC. Its translation is CASSPPGLAQETQYF.

The J gene is TRBJ2-1, the V gene TRBV11-2; the D gene is possibly TRBD2 (6 bases). The V gene's germline CDR1 is SGHAT and CDR2 FQNNGV. This CDR3 region has 15 residues. Between the trimmed V and J ends, which lost 6 bases and 12 bases, there was a span of 24 bases. The CDR3: CASRSLKGRKGSQFF. The CDR3 region has the DNA TGTGCCAGCAGGTCTCTAAAGGGGAGGAAGGGTTCGCAGTTCTTC.

V and J are TRBV5-4 and TRBJ1-1, with a possible D match to TRBD1 (5 bases). The germline gives CDR1 SGHNT, CDR2 YYREEE (reference sequence). Trimming stripped 0 bases from V and 4 bases from J, with 13 bases between. The CDR3 loop spans 15 amino acids. The CDR3 sequence is CASSLAGAGGTEAFF. The CDR3 DNA is TGTGCCAGCAGCTTGGCCGGGGCGGGGGGCACTGAAGCTTTCTTT.

The chain uses TRBV5-5 and TRBJ2-3; D unclear. V was shortened by 6 bases and J by 0 bases, with 17 bases between the two germline ends. The CDR3 contains 16 residues. Per the germline V gene, CDR1 is SGHKS and CDR2 is YYEKEE (reference sequence). The CDR3 spells CASTRSGFLSTDTQYF. The CDR3 nucleotides are TGTGCCAGCACCCGTTCCGGTTTTCTTAGCACAGATACGCAGTATTTT.

The chain combines TRBV28 with TRBJ2-4; TRBD2 agrees at 7 bases. The junction had 7 bases not matched to a gene; V was cut back by 5 bases and J by 6 bases. Germline values: CDR1 MDHEN, CDR2 SYDVKM. The CDR3 has 14 amino acids. CDR3 protein: CASSPPGLTNIQYF. As DNA, the CDR3 is TGTGCCAGCAGTCCGCCGGGACTAACAAACATTCAGTACTTC. Using reference TRBV28 and TRBJ2-4 for the parts outside the CDR3, the full variable domain is DVKVTQSSRYLVKRTGEKVFLECVQDMDHENMFWYRQDPGLGLRLIYFSYDVKMKEKGDIPEGYSVSREKKERFSLILESASTNQTSMYLCASSPPGLTNIQYFGAGTRLSVL.

J is TRBJ1-1 and V is TRBV6-2 or TRBV6-3; TRBD1 might be the D (6 bases). Trimming took off 2 bases at V and 5 bases at J, with 9 bases between the two ends. CDR1 and CDR2 from the germline V gene are MNHEY and SVGEGT. The CDR3 is 13 amino acids. The CDR3: CASSYIDRTEAFF. CDR3 DNA: TGTGCCAGCAGTTACATCGACAGGACTGAAGCTTTCTTT.

CDR3 in DNA: TGTGCCAGCATGTTGACAGGGAACACCGGGGAGCTGTTTTTT. It yields the protein CASMLTGNTGELFF. The V and J genes are TRBV6-5 and TRBJ2-2; perhaps TRBD1 as D (6 bases). Trimming took off 7 bases at V and 1 base at J, with 10 bases between the two ends. The germline V gene has CDR1 MNHEY and CDR2 SVGAGI. CDR3 length: 14 amino acids.

This rearrangement joins TRBV7-6 to TRBJ2-1; 11 positions agree with TRBD2. This CDR3 is built from 15 residues. Germline V gene lookup returns CDR1 SGHVS and CDR2 FNYEAQ. The J segment lost 7 bases and the V segment lost 2 bases, leaving 4 bases of the junction unmatched. CDR3 DNA: TGTGCCAGCAGCTTATTTGCTAGCGGGGGGAATGAGCAGTTCTTC. This gives the protein CASSLFASGGNEQFF.

This CDR3 is CASSKDRVNEGAFF. In DNA, the CDR3 is TGTGCCAGCAGTAAGGACAGGGTAAATGAGGGAGCTTTCTTT. The V call is TRBV6-5, the J call TRBJ1-1, with 8 bases fitting TRBD1. Germline lookup yields CDR1 MNHEY and CDR2 SVGAGI. Germline trimming cut 5 bases from V and 10 bases from J; bases unmatched to any gene: 12. This CDR3 spans 14 amino acids.

The V call is TRBV19, the J call TRBJ2-7, with 9 bases matching TRBD1. Per the germline V gene, CDR1 is LNHDA and CDR2 is SQIVND (reference sequence). J was trimmed by 2 bases and V by 4 bases; bases with no gene match: 12. The CDR3 is 17 amino acids. The CDR3 protein is CASSTLGQGRPPYEQYF. DNA for the CDR3: TGTGCCAGTAGTACCCTCGGACAGGGGCGGCCCCCCTACGAGCAGTACTTC.

This CDR3 is CASSRGGHEKLFF. The CDR3 nucleotides read TGTGCCAGCAGCCGGGGGGGCCATGAAAAACTGTTTTTT. The chain links TRBV7-9 to TRBJ1-4; maybe TRBD1 (6 bases). Looked up from germline, CDR1 is SEHNR and CDR2 is FQNEAQ (reference sequence). This CDR3 comprises 13 residues. V shed 5 bases and J shed 6 bases, with 10 bases lying between them.

CDR3 sequence: CASSRAGGNEKLFF. CDR3 sequence (DNA): TGCGCCAGCAGTCGTGCAGGGGGGAATGAAAAACTGTTTTTT. The chain couples TRBV5-1 to TRBJ1-4; 7 nucleotides align to TRBD1. The CDR3 spans 14 residues. Germline CDR1 and CDR2: SGHRS and YFSETQ. V lost 5 bases, J lost 5 bases, and 6 bases stayed unmatched.

This chain uses TRBV6-5 with TRBJ1-4; 7 bases line up with TRBD1. The CDR3 covers 15 residues. Trimming cost V 4 bases and J 4 bases; bases outside gene matches: 6. Germline V gene sequence: CDR1 MNHEY, CDR2 SVGAGI. CDR3 protein: CASSWATGLNEKLFF. CDR3 bases: TGTGCCAGCAGTTGGGCGACAGGGCTTAATGAAAAACTGTTTTTT.

In this sample, this clone turned up once. Sequence at one end of the junction differs from germline and may be a read error. V is TRBV5-5 and J is TRBJ2-7, with 7 bases fitting TRBD1. Per the germline V gene, CDR1 is SGHKS and CDR2 is YYEKEE (reference sequence). The CDR3 spans 15 residues. This CDR3 is CASSLEATGTYGQYF. The CDR3, as DNA: TGTGCCAGCAGCTTGGAGGCGACAGGGACCTACGGGCAGTACTTC.